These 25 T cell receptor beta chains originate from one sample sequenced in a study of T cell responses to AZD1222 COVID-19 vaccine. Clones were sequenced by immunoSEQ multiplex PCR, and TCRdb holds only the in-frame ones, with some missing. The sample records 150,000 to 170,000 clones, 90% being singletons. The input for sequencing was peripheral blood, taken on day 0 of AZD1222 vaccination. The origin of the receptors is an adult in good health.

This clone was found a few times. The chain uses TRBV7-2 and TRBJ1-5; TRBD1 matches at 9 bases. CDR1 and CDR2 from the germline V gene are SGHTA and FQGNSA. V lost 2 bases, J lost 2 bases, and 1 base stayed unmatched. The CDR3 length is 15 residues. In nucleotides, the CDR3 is TGTGCCAGCAGCTTAACAGGGGGCGGCAATCAGCCCCAGCATTTT. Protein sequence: CASSLTGGGNQPQHF.

The CDR3 loop reads CASKGGGNTEAFF. In nucleotides, the CDR3 is TGTGCCAGCAAGGGGGGTGGTAACACTGAAGCTTTCTTT. The chain employs TRBV5-5 and TRBJ1-1, with a weak D call TRBD1 (6 bases). CDR1 SGHKS and CDR2 YYEKEE come from the germline V gene (reference sequence). The CDR3 consists of 13 residues. V shed 6 bases and J shed 2 bases, with 11 bases lying between them.

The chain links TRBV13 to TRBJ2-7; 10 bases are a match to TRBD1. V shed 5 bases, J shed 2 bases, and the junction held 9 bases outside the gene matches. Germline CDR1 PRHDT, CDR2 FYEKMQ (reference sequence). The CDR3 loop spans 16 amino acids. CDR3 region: CASSPTGTGVPYEQYF. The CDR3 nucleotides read TGTGCCAGCAGCCCCACCGGGACAGGGGTCCCCTACGAGCAGTACTTC.

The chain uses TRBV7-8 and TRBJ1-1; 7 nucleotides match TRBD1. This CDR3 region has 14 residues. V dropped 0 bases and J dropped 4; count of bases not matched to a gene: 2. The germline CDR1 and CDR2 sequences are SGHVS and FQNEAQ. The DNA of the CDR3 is TGTGCCAGCAGCTTAGCAGGGGGCCTCACTGAAGCTTTCTTT. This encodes CASSLAGGLTEAFF.

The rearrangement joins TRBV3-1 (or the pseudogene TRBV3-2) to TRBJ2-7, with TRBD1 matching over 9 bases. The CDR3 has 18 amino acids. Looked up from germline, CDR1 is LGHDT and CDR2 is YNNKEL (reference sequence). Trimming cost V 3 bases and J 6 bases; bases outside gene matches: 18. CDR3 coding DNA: TGTGCCAGCAGCCAGACGACAGGGGGGACCCTCATCGGAATCGAGCAGTACTTC. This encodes CASSQTTGGTLIGIEQYF.

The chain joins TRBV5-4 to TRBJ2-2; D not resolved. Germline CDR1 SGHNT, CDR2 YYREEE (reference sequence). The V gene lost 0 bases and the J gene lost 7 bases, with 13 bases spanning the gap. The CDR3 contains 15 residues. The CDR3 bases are TGTGCCAGCAGCTTGGCGGGTTTTGATAACGGGGAGCTGTTTTTT. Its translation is CASSLAGFDNGELFF. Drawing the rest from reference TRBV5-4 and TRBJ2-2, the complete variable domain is ETGVTQSPTHLIKTRGQQVTLRCSSQSGHNTVSWYQQALGQGPQFIFQYYREEENGRGNFPPRFSGLQFPNYSSELNVNALELDDSALYLCASSLAGFDNGELFFGEGSRLTVL.

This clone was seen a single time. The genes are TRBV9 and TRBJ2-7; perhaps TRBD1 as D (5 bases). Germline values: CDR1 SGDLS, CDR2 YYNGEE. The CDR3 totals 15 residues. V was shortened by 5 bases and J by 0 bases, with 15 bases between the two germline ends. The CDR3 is CASSEAAGISYEQYF. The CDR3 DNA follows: TGTGCCAGCAGTGAGGCGGCAGGGATCTCCTACGAGCAGTACTTC.

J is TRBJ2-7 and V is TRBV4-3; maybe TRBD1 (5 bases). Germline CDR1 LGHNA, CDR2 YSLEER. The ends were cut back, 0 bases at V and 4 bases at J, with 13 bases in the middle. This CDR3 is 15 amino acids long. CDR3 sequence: CASSQDRAGPYEQYF. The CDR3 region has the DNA TGCGCCAGCAGCCAAGACAGGGCAGGGCCTTACGAGCAGTACTTC.

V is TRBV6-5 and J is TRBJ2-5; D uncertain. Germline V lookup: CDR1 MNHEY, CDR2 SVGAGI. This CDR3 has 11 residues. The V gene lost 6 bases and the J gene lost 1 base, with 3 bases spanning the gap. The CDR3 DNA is TGTGCCAGCAGCCCCCAAGAGACCCAGTACTTC. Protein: CASSPQETQYF.

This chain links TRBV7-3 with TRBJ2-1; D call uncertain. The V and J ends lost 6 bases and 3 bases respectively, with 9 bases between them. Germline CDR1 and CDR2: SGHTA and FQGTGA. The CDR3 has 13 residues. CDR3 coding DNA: TGTGCCAGCAGTAGGGATAACTACAATGAGCAGTTCTTC. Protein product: CASSRDNYNEQFF.

CDR3 in DNA: TGTGCCAGCAGCTCCGCGGGTGTCTACGAGCAGTACTTC. Protein product: CASSSAGVYEQYF. This chain links TRBV11-2 with TRBJ2-7, with D maybe TRBD2 (5 bases). The V gene's germline CDR1 is SGHAT and CDR2 FQNNGV. Trimming left V 4 bases short and J 3 bases short, with 10 bases between. This CDR3 comprises 13 residues.

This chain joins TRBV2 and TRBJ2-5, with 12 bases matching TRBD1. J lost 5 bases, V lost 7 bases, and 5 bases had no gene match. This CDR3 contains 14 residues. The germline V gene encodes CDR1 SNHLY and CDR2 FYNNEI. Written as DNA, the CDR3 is TGTGCCAGCAACGGGGACAGGGGGCGTGAGACCCAGTACTTC. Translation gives CASNGDRGRETQYF.

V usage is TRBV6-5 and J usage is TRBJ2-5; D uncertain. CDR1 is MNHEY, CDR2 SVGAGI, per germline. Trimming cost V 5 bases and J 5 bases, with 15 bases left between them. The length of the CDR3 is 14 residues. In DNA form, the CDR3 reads TGTGCCAGCAGTACGGACCACACTGGGGAGACCCAGTACTTC. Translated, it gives CASSTDHTGETQYF.

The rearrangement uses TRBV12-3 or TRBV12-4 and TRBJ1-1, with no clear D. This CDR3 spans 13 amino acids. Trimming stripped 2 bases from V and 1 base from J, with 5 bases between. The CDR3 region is CASSLLKNTEAFF. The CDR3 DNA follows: TGTGCCAGCAGTTTACTTAAGAACACTGAAGCTTTCTTT.

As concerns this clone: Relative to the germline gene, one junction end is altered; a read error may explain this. CDR3 sequence reads: CASSEFGGINGQFF. In DNA form, the CDR3 reads TGTGCCAGCAGTGAATTCGGGGGGATCAATGGGCAGTTCTTC. The V and J genes are TRBV25-1 and TRBJ2-1; TRBD2 matches at 7 bases. Germline-derived CDR1 and CDR2 are MGHDK and SYGVNS. The CDR3 is made up of 14 amino acids.

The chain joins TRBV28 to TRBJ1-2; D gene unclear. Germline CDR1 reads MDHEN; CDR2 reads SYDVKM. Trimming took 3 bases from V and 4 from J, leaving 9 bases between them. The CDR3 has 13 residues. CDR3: CASSLLGSYGYTF. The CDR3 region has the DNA TGTGCCAGCAGTTTGTTAGGGAGCTATGGCTACACCTTC.

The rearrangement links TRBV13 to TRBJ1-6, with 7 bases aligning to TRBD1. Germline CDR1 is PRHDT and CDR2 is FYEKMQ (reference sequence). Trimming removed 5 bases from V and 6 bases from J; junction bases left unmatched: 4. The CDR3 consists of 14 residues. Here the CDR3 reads CASSARDSNSPLHF. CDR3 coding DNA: TGTGCCAGCAGCGCGAGGGACAGTAATTCACCCCTCCACTTT. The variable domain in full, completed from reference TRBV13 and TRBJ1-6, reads AAGVIQSPRHLIKEKRETATLKCYPIPRHDTVYWYQQGPGQDPQFLISFYEKMQSDKGSIPDRFSAQQFSDYHSELNMSSLELGDSALYFCASSARDSNSPLHFGNGTRLTVT.

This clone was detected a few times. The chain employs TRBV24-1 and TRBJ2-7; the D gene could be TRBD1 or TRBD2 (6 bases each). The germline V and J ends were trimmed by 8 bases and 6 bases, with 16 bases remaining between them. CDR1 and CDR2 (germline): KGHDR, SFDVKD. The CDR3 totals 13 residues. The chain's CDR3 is CATTKRGASEQYF. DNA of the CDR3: TGTGCCACCACCAAGAGGGGGGCTAGCGAGCAGTACTTC.

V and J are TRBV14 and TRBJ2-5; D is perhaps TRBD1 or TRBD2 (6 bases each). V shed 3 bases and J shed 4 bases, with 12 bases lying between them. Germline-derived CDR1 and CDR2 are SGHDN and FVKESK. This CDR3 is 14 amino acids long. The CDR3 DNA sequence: TGTGCCAGCAGCCATCGGGGGCTCGGAGAGACCCAGTACTTC. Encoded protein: CASSHRGLGETQYF.

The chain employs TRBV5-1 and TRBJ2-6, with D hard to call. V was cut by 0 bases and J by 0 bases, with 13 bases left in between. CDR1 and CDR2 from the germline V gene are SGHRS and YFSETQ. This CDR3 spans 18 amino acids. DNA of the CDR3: TGCGCCAGCAGCTTGGCAGGAATTCAGCCCTCTGGGGCCAACGTCCTGACTTTC. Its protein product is CASSLAGIQPSGANVLTF.

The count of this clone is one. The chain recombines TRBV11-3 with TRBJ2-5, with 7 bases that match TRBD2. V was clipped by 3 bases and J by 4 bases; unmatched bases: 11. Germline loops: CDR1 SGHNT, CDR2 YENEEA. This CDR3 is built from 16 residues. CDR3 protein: CASSFRSSGTRETQYF. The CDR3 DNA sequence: TGTGCCAGCAGCTTTCGATCTAGCGGAACTAGAGAGACCCAGTACTTC. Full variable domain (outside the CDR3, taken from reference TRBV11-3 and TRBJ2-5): EAGVVQSPRYKIIEKKQPVAFWCNPISGHNTLYWYLQNLGQGPELLIRYENEEAVDDSQLPKDRFSAERLKGVDSTLKIQPAELGDSAVYLCASSFRSSGTRETQYFGPGTRLLVL.

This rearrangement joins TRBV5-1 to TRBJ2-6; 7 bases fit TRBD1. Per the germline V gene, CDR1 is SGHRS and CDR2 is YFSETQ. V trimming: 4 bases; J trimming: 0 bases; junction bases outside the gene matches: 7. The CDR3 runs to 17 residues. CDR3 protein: CASSGGQALSGANVLTF. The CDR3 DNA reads TGCGCCAGCAGCGGAGGACAGGCCCTCTCTGGGGCCAACGTCCTGACTTTC.

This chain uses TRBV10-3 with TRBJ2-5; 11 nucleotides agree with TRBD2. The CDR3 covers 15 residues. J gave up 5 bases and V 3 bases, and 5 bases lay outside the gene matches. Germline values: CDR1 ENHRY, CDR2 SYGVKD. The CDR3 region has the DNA TGTGCCATCAGTGATAGCGGGGGGGCAGGTGAGACCCAGTACTTC. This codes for CAISDSGGAGETQYF.

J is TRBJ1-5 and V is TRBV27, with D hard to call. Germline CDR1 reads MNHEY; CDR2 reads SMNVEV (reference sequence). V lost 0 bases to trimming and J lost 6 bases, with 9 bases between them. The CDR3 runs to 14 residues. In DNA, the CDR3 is TGTGCCAGCAGTTTATCCAGGACTGGTCAGCCCCAGCATTTT. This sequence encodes CASSLSRTGQPQHF.

The CDR3 DNA reads as TGTGCCAGCAGCTTGGCCGGGAGGCGAACAGATACGCAGTATTTT. Translated: CASSLAGRRTDTQYF. The V gene is TRBV5-5, the J gene TRBJ2-3; 7 positions agree with TRBD2. The V and J ends lost 0 bases and 3 bases, in that order; junction bases with no gene match: 4. Germline loops: CDR1 SGHKS, CDR2 YYEKEE (reference sequence). The CDR3 has 15 amino acids.